Listed below are T cell receptor beta chains from one sample, sequenced in a study of control samples from healthy donors and cancer patients. Libraries were prepared by immunoSEQ multiplex PCR; TCRdb keeps only in-frame clonotypes and omits some of them. Here the sample spans 150,000 to 200,000 clones, approximately 94% being singletons. What was sequenced was PBMCs. The source is a man in his 60s with colorectal cancer. Each CDR3 is given with its conserved first and last residue. The D gene is left open where the match is weak. Size values are once, few and many counts, or a class for expanded clones, and some rows have none.

TRBV6-5	NA	NA	TRBJ1-6	TGTGCCAGCAGACAGGGTTTTATGTCCGATTCACCCCTCCACTTT	CASRQGFMSDSPLHF
TRBV19	NA	NA	TRBJ2-3	TGTGCCAGTAGTATGGCGACGCTGGGCACAGATACGCAGTATTTT	CASSMATLGTDTQYF
TRBV6-6	NA	TRBD1	TRBJ2-5	TGTGCCAGCAGTAGGCCAGGGGGCGAAGAGACCCAGTACTTC	CASSRPGGEETQYF
TRBV12-3/TRBV12-4	NA	NA	TRBJ2-4	TGTGCCAGCAGTTTAGCGCCGAACACTCCGTACTTC	CASSLAPNTPYF
TRBV7-9	NA	NA	TRBJ1-4	TGTGCCAGCAGCTCAATTTCCGGGGCCTTGAGCGAAAAACTGTTTTTT	CASSSISGALSEKLFF
TRBV11-2	NA	NA	TRBJ2-5	TGTGCCAGCAGCTTTCCCTGGGGGGTCAAAGAGACCCAGTACTTC	CASSFPWGVKETQYF
TRBV29-1	NA	NA	TRBJ1-2	TGCAGCGTTGCCCGGGGGACGGCCCGGGGCTACACCTTC	CSVARGTARGYTF
TRBV6-5	once	TRBD1	TRBJ2-3	TGTGCCAGCGTCCGGGACAGAAGCACAGATACGCAGTATTTT	CASVRDRSTDTQYF
TRBV4-1	NA	NA	TRBJ2-1	TGCGCCAGCAGCCAAGTGGTTGGGGCTAGCAGGTATGAGCAGTTCTTC	CASSQVVGASRYEQFF
TRBV19	NA	NA	TRBJ2-2	TGTGCCAGTAGAAATAGGGGGAGATCAGGCAGGACCGGGGAGCTGTTTTTT	CASRNRGRSGRTGELFF
TRBV5-4	NA	NA	TRBJ2-7	TGTGCCAGCAGCTTCGGCGGCGGGGTAACCCCCTACGAGCAGTACTTC	CASSFGGGVTPYEQYF
TRBV19	NA	NA	TRBJ1-1	TGTGCCAGTAGTTCCGCCCTTACCCGGGGCAGCTTGAACACTGAAGCTTTCTTT	CASSSALTRGSLNTEAFF
TRBV28	NA	NA	TRBJ1-2	TGTGCCAGCAGCCCTGGACAGTTCTATGGCTACACCTTC	CASSPGQFYGYTF
TRBV6-2/TRBV6-3	NA	TRBD2	TRBJ2-1	TGTGCCAGCAGTACGCCTCGGGGGGGGTATGAGCAGTTCTTC	CASSTPRGGYEQFF
TRBV2	NA	TRBD2	TRBJ2-3	TGTGCCACCAATCCCTGGGGCGGGGGGGCGGCAGGGAGGCCCACAGATACGCAGTATTTT	CATNPWGGGAAGRPTDTQYF
TRBV5-1	NA	NA	TRBJ1-5	TGCGCCAGCAGCGAAAACAGCTATAGCAATCAGCCCCAGCATTTT	CASSENSYSNQPQHF
TRBV6-2/TRBV6-3	NA	NA	TRBJ1-5	TGTGCCAGCAGTTCCCCCCCAGGGCCCCAGCATTTT	CASSSPPGPQHF
TRBV25-1	NA	NA	TRBJ1-2	TGTGCCAGCAGCCTTTACTATGGCTACACCTTC	CASSLYYGYTF
TRBV24-1	NA	NA	TRBJ2-1	TGTGCCACCAGTGATTTCGTGGGGGGCAATGAGCAGTTCTTC	CATSDFVGGNEQFF
TRBV27	NA	TRBD1	TRBJ1-5	TGTGCCAGCAGTTTAGCGGACAGGGGTCAGCCCCAGCATTTT	CASSLADRGQPQHF
TRBV28	NA	NA	TRBJ1-6	TGTGCCAGCAGTTTCGGACAGTATAATTCACCCCTCCACTTT	CASSFGQYNSPLHF
TRBV10-2	NA	NA	TRBJ1-2	TGCGCCAGCAGTGGCTCAGGGGCGCCTTATGGCTACACCTTC	CASSGSGAPYGYTF
TRBV5-4	few	NA	TRBJ2-3	TGTGCCAGCAGCTCAGGACAGCCCGACACAGATACGCAGTATTTT	CASSSGQPDTDTQYF
TRBV3-1/TRBV3-2	NA	TRBD1	TRBJ2-7	TGTGCCAGCAGCCAAGAGTTACAGGGGCCCGGCTACGAGCAGTACTTC	CASSQELQGPGYEQYF
TRBV12-3/TRBV12-4	NA	NA	TRBJ1-2	TGTGCCAGCAGTTTAGGACAGGACTATGGCTACACCTTC	CASSLGQDYGYTF
TRBV6-1	once	TRBD1	TRBJ1-2	TGTGCCAGCAGTGAAGCGGGACAGGCTAACTATGGCTACACCTTC	CASSEAGQANYGYTF
TRBV10-3	NA	TRBD1	TRBJ2-7	TGTGCCATCAGTGAGACGGACAGGGGTTACGAGCAGTACTTC	CAISETDRGYEQYF
TRBV5-5	NA	NA	TRBJ2-7	TGTGCCAGCAGCTTCTCCGCCACAGCCTACGAGCAGTACTTC	CASSFSATAYEQYF
TRBV5-1	once	NA	TRBJ2-1	TGCGCCAGCAGCTTGGAAGGATCAGGGTGGCATGAGCAGTTCTTC	CASSLEGSGWHEQFF
TRBV7-9	NA	TRBD1	TRBJ1-1	TGTGCCAGCAGCTTAGGGGACAGGGTCACTGAAGCTTTCTTT	CASSLGDRVTEAFF
TRBV18	NA	NA	TRBJ1-5	TGTGCCAGCTCATCAAGTAGTGGGCCAGGTCAGCCCCAGCATTTT	CASSSSSGPGQPQHF
TRBV7-2	NA	NA	TRBJ2-5	TGTGCCAGCACCCTGACAGGCCCCTCGGCGGGTTCGAAGACCCAGTACTTC	CASTLTGPSAGSKTQYF
TRBV2	once	NA	TRBJ1-6	TGTGCCAGCAGAGGGGCGAATAATTCACCCCTCCACTTT	CASRGANNSPLHF
TRBV6-6	once	NA	TRBJ1-6	TGTGCCAGCAGTCCCCGGGGAGGGGATAATTCACCCCTCCACTTT	CASSPRGGDNSPLHF
TRBV19	NA	NA	TRBJ2-7	TGTGCCAGTAGTATAAGGGAGACAGACTACGAGCAGTACTTC	CASSIRETDYEQYF
TRBV3-1/TRBV3-2	once	TRBD1	TRBJ1-4	TGTGCCAGCAGCCCGGGACAGGGAGGGGATGAAAAACTGTTTTTT	CASSPGQGGDEKLFF
TRBV4-1	NA	NA	TRBJ2-1	TGCGCCAGCAGCCAAGAAGGAAATGAGCAGTTCTTC	CASSQEGNEQFF
TRBV6-1	NA	TRBD2	TRBJ2-5	TGTGCCAGCAGTGATGCCCTAGCGGGGTGGAAAGAGACCCAGTACTTC	CASSDALAGWKETQYF
TRBV5-6	NA	TRBD2	TRBJ2-1	TGTGCCAGCAGCTTAGGTGGACTAGCGGGTGAGCAGTTCTTC	CASSLGGLAGEQFF
TRBV4-1	NA	NA	TRBJ1-1	TGCGCCAGCAGCCAAGATGGGGAGGGTTTGGACACTGAAGCTTTCTTT	CASSQDGEGLDTEAFF
TRBV10-2	NA	NA	TRBJ2-2	TGCGCCAGCAGTGAGTCGACGGGACTGAACACCGGGGAGCTGTTTTTT	CASSESTGLNTGELFF
TRBV7-2	NA	NA	TRBJ2-5	TGTGCCAGCAGCTTCGCCTCTGGGGAGACCCAGTACTTC	CASSFASGETQYF
TRBV10-3	NA	NA	TRBJ2-7	TGTGCCATCAGTGAGTCTACCGAGCAGTACTTC	CAISESTEQYF
TRBV7-2	many	TRBD1	TRBJ1-4	TGTGCCAGCAGCTTAGAGGCGACAGGGTTAGGTGAAAAACTGTTTTTT	CASSLEATGLGEKLFF
TRBV6-5	NA	TRBD1	TRBJ2-7	TGTGCCAGCAGCCCAAGACAGGGGAGAATACGCGAGCAGTACTTC	CASSPRQGRIREQYF
TRBV7-8	NA	TRBD1	TRBJ1-1	TGTGCCAGCAGTCCTCAGGGGGCGGGTAGCACTGAAGCTTTCTTT	CASSPQGAGSTEAFF
TRBV5-1	once	NA	TRBJ2-3	TGCGCCAGCAGCTTGTCGACAGCCCCCGGGGATACGCAGTATTTT	CASSLSTAPGDTQYF
TRBV19	NA	NA	TRBJ2-2	TGTGCCAGTAGTTATGGGGCTCTCCCTGCCGGGGAGCTGTTTTTT	CASSYGALPAGELFF
TRBV9	NA	NA	TRBJ2-5	TGTGCCAGCAGCGTAGAGGACCTCGACGGGGAGACCCAGTACTTC	CASSVEDLDGETQYF
TRBV9	NA	NA	TRBJ2-1	TGTGCCAGCAGCCGAAGAGTTGGGGGGGCATTAAATGAGCAGTTCTTC	CASSRRVGGALNEQFF
TRBV7-2	NA	TRBD1	TRBJ1-3	TGTGCCAGCAGCGTCGGACAGGGAACTGGAAACACCATATATTTT	CASSVGQGTGNTIYF
TRBV13	NA	TRBD2	TRBJ2-2	TGTGCCAGCATCCTGACATCGGGGGGGAGTTACATCGGGAACACCGGGGAGCTGTTTTTT	CASILTSGGSYIGNTGELFF
TRBV5-6	NA	NA	TRBJ1-1	TGTGCCAGCAGCTGGGGGTCCGTAACTGAAGCTTTCTTT	CASSWGSVTEAFF
TRBV7-6	once	NA	TRBJ1-4	TGTGCCAGCAGCTTAGGGGGGGCCATTAATGAAAAACTGTTTTTT	CASSLGGAINEKLFF